This TCR beta chain is drawn from a study of shared clonotypes between healthy human individuals. Study-wide results and caveats: Generation of non-shared clonotypes was less probable than generation of clonotypes shared by all four donors. Large sequencing depth failed to make sorted-subset sequencing complete, rarefaction showed.

Regarding this clone: The antigen remains undetermined.

Samples underwent the assay at deep level. Profiled with immunoSEQ multiplex PCR; TCRdb holds only in-frame clones, not every one. Of approximately 350,000 clones in the sample, 74% are singletons; the top ten hold approximately 10%. The CDR3 runs 13 residues. V was pared by 4 bases and J by 6 bases, with 12 bases between. Germline V gene lookup returns CDR1 SGHRS and CDR2 YFSETQ. Investigators divided CD4+ cells into CD45RA+ naive and CD45RA-negative memory subsets. The receptor's source is a man aged 25 to 40 in good health. The chain uses TRBV5-1 and TRBJ2-3, with D tentatively TRBD2 (6 bases). What was sequenced was memory CD4+ T cells sorted from blood. Subset reported: CD45RA-negative fraction. CDR3 sequence (DNA): TGCGCCAGCAGCCCTGGGGGGTCGGATACGCAGTATTTT. Translating it yields CASSPGGSDTQYF.